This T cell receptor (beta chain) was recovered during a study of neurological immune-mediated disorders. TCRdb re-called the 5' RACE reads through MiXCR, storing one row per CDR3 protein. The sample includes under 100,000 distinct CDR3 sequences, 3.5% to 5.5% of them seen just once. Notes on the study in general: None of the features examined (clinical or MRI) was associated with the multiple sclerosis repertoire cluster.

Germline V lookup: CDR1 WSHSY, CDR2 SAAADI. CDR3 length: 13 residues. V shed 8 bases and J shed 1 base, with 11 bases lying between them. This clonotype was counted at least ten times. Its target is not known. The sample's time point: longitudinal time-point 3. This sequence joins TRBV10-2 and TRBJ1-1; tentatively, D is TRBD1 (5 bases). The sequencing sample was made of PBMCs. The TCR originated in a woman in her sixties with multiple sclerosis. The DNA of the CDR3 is TGCGCCAGCTCGGGGGGTGGGAACACTGAAGCTTTCTTT. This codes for CASSGGGNTEAFF.